The sequence of this TCR beta chain was determined in a study of blood T cell repertoires in COVID-19. Study-level background: From the United States, Italy and Spain came samples of acute and convalescent COVID-19. Sources were T cells, B-cell-depleted T cells, or PBMCs; the material itself was cDNA or gDNA.

Participants had their cohort set by participant-reported clinical history. Per the study methods: Reference gene primer amplification gave estimated nucleated cell counts. The assay was immunoSEQ multiplex PCR, and TCRdb's table has in-frame clones only and misses some. V and J calls and clone size are as listed in that table; D and trimming were resolved from the DNA. Of some 170,000 clones listed, approximately 84% are singletons. Trimming removed 5 bases from V and 8 bases from J; junction bases left unmatched: 6. There are 13 residues in the CDR3. The germline CDR1 and CDR2 sequences are SGHTA and FQGTGA.

The clonotype originates from a human donor with acute COVID-19. The donor label of this sample is uncertain. Material for sequencing was PBMCs or T cells enriched from blood (not recorded which). The chain uses TRBV7-3 and TRBJ1-2; 9 bases fit TRBD1. CDR3 sequence (DNA): TGTGCCAGCAGCCGCTGGGACAGGGAAGGCTACACCTTC. It codes for CASSRWDREGYTF. Full variable domain (rest looked up from reference TRBV7-3 and TRBJ1-2): GAGVSQTPSNKVTEKGKYVELRCDPISGHTALYWYRQSLGQGPEFLIYFQGTGAADDSGLPNDRFFAVRPEGSVSTLKIQRTERGDSAVYLCASSRWDREGYTFGSGTRLTVV.